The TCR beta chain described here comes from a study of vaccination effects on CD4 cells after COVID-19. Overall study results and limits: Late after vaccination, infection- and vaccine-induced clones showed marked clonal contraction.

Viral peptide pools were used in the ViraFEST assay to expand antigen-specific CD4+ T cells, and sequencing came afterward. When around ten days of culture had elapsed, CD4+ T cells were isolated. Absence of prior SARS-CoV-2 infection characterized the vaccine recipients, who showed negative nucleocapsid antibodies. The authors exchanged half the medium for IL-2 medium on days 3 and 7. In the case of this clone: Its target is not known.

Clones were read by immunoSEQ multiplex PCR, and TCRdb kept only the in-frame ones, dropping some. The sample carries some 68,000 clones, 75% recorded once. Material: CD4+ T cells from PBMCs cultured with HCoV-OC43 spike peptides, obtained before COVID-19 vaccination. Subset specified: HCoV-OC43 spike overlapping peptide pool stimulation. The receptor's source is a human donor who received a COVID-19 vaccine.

DNA for the CDR3: TGTGCCAGCAGTTACGCCCAGGGACGCGAAAAACTGTTTTTT. This gives the protein CASSYAQGREKLFF. The genes are TRBV6-2 or TRBV6-3 and TRBJ1-4, with D possibly TRBD1 on 5 matching bases. This CDR3 contains 14 residues. CDR1 is MNHEY, CDR2 SVGEGT, per germline. The V end lost 2 bases, the J end lost 8 bases, and 12 bases lay between the germline ends.